This TCR beta chain was obtained from a study of post-analysis software for immune sequencing data. About the research overall: Relapsing-remitting, secondary progressive and progressive-relapsing multiple sclerosis courses were included.

Whole-study findings and limits: In patients, TRBV5-6, TRBV5-1 and TRBV20-1 belonged to five TRBV segments found more frequently than in controls. Normalized Chao1 diversity was significantly reduced in patients versus controls. Same-batch preparations were strongly co-clustered by F measure.

Germline V gene data show CDR1 as MGHRA and CDR2 as YSYEKL. The ends were cut back, 0 bases at V and 1 base at J, with 8 bases in the middle. The CDR3 sequence is 15 residues long. Comments on this clonotype: Its antigen is not identified.

cDNA libraries of TCR beta carried unique molecular identifiers. Some 500,000 cDNA molecules were recovered from an input of roughly 0.85 to 10 million T cells. TCRdb processed the PCR reads anew with MiXCR; each CDR3 protein has one entry. The data show around 710,000 distinct CDR3 sequences, with approximately 44% seen just once and roughly 5.2% held by the top ten. Sequenced material: blood. V usage is TRBV4-1 and J usage is TRBJ2-3; D unclear. The receptor was derived from a girl aged 5-17 years with multiple sclerosis. Here the CDR3 reads CASSQDGFGTDTQYF. For the CDR3, the DNA is TGCGCCAGCAGCCAAGATGGTTTTGGCACAGATACGCAGTATTTT.